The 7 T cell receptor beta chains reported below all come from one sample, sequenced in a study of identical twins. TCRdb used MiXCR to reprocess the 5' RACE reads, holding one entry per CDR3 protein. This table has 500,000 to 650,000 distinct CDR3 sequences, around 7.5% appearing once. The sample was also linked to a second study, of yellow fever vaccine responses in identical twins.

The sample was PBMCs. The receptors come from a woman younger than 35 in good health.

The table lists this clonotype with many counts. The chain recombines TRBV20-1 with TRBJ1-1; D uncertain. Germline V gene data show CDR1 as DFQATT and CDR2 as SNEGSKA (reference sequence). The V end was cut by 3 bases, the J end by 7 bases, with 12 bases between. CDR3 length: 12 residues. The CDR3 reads CSASGLIFEAFF. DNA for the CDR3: TGCAGTGCTAGTGGGCTGATCTTTGAAGCTTTCTTT.

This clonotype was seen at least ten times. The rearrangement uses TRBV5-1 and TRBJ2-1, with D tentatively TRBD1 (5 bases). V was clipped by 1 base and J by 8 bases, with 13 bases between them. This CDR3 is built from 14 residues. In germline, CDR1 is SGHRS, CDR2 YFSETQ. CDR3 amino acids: CASSLTAGIYEQFF. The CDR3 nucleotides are TGCGCCAGCAGCTTGACGGCAGGGATATATGAGCAGTTCTTC. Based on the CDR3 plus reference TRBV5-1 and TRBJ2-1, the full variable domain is KAGVTQTPRYLIKTRGQQVTLSCSPISGHRSVSWYQQTPGQGLQFLFEYFSETQRNKGNFPGRFSGRQFSNSRSEMNVSTLELGDSALYLCASSLTAGIYEQFFGPGTRLTVL.

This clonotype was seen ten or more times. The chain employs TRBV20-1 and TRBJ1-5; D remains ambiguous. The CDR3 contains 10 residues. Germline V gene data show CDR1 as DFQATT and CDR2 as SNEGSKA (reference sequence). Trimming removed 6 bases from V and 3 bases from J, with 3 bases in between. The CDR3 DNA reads TGCAGTGCACACAATCAGCCCCAGCATTTT. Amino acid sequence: CSAHNQPQHF.

DNA for the CDR3: TGTGCCAGCAGTGAAGAATTGGGGAGCTACACCTTC. Protein sequence: CASSEELGSYTF. J is TRBJ1-2 and V is TRBV2, with D unresolved. V shed 1 base and J shed 9 bases, with 9 bases lying between them. The CDR3 loop spans 12 amino acids. Germline V lookup: CDR1 SNHLY, CDR2 FYNNEI.

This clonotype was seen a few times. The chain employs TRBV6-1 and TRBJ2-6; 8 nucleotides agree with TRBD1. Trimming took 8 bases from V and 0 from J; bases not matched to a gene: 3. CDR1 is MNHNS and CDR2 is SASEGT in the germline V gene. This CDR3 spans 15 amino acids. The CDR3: CASGDRHSGANVLTF. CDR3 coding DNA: TGTGCCAGCGGGGACAGGCACTCTGGGGCCAACGTCCTGACTTTC.

The CDR3 reads CASSYLSGTGIYSNQPQHF. The CDR3 coding sequence is TGTGCCAGCAGTTACCTTTCCGGGACAGGTATTTATAGCAATCAGCCCCAGCATTTT. This chain joins TRBV6-5 and TRBJ1-5; 8 nucleotides agree with TRBD1. The CDR3 length is 19 residues. V lost 2 bases and J lost 0; bases outside the gene matches: 12. Looked up from germline, CDR1 is MNHEY and CDR2 is SVGAGI.

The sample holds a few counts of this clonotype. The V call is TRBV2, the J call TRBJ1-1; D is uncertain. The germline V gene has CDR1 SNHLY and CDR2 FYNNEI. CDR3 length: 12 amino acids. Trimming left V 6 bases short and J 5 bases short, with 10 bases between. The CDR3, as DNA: TGTGCCAGCAGGCTGGAGGGTACTGAAGCTTTCTTT. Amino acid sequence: CASRLEGTEAFF.